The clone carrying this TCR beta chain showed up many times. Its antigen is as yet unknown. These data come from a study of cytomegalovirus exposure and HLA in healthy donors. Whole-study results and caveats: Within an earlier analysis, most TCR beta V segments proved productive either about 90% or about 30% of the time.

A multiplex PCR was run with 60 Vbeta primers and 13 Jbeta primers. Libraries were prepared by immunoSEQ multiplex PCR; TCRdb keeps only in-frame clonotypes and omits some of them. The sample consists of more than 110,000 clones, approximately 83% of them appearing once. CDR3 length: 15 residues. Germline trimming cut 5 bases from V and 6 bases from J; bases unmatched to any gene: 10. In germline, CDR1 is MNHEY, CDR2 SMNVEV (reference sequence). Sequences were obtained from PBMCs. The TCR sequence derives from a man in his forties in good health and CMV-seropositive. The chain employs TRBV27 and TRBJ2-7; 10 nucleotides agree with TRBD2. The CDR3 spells CASSPQGAGGVEQYF. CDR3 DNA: TGTGCCAGCAGTCCGCAGGGAGCGGGAGGGGTCGAGCAGTACTTC.